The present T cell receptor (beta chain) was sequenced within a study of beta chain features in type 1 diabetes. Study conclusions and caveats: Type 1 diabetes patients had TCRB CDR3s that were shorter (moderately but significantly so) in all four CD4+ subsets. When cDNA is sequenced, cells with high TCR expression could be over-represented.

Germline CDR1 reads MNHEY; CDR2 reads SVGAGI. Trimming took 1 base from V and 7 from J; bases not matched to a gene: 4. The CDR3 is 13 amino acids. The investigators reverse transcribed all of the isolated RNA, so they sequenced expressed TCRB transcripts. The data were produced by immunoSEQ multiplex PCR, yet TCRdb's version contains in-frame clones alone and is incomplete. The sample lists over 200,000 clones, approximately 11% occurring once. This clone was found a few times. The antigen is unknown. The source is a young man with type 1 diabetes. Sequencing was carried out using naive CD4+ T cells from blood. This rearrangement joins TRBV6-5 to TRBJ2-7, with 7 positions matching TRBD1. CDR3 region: CASSYFRQGEQYF. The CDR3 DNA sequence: TGTGCCAGCAGTTACTTTCGACAGGGAGAGCAGTACTTC.